This TCR beta chain was found in a study of T cell responses to AZD1222 COVID-19 vaccine. The method was immunoSEQ multiplex PCR; TCRdb's version includes in-frame clones alone and lacks a portion of them. The table records nearly 80,000 clones, around 84% of them present only once. CDR1 is MNHNS and CDR2 is SASEGT in the germline V gene. V lost 3 bases to trimming and J lost 5 bases, with 20 bases between them. This CDR3 is built from 17 residues. Study-wide results and caveats: There were vaccine-associated CD4 TCRs across spike, dominant at 160-218 and 743-854. Sampling captured repertoires only after the peak T cell response.

This clone was seen a handful of times. What it binds is not known. The genes are TRBV6-1 and TRBJ1-3; D possibly corresponds to TRBD1 (6 bases). Specimen: peripheral blood, collected on day 0 of AZD1222 vaccination. The receptor was derived from an adult in good health. CDR3 nucleotide sequence: TGTGCCAGCAGTGAGGGTTGGTTCTCGGGACACAGAAACACCATATATTTT. Encoded protein: CASSEGWFSGHRNTIYF.